This T cell receptor (beta chain) was recovered during a study of blood T cell repertoires in COVID-19 (TCRdb year 2020). Notes on the research overall: Collaborator samples came from the United States, Italy and Spain and covered acute and convalescent phases of COVID-19. The prospective study material was composed of cDNA or gDNA derived from T cells, B-cell-depleted T cells, or PBMCs. Subjects who had been exposed to COVID-19, were actively infected with it, or had recovered from it provided the deeply sampled blood TCRbeta repertoires that made up the dataset. A freely available public database, intended as a resource for researchers studying the immune response to SARS-CoV-2, is where the repertoires were released. The samples were drawn from the first 160 participants of the ongoing ImmuneRACE study and from 950 to 1,500 subjects provided by 6 global collaborators. The sample metadata nearly always contained a de-identified subject ID, COVID-19 status, age in years and sex. Where available, HLA class I and class II types were taken from metadata supplied by the sample provider and were not determined by assay-based typing.

Whole blood was collected in K2EDTA tubes by collaborating institutions according to the institutions' own protocols. For TCRbeta analysis, collaborators shipped samples in one of three forms: frozen whole blood, isolated PBMCs, or DNA extracted from either of those sample types. Comment on this clone: What antigen it recognizes has not been identified. No base-level quality is on record; no much larger clone is a single base apart.

Summary of the overall study and its limitations: Clinical and demographic metadata were provided uncurated, with the amount varying by source and participant.

The CDR3 goes from the cysteine to the phenylalanine over 15 residues. Kept here is only the CDR3 DNA, which spans 45 bases and is read in frame from base 1. Sequences MNHEY (CDR1) and SVGAGI (CDR2) are obtained from the germline V gene. V drops 4 bases and J drops 0 bases, leaving 10 bases in between. TCRbeta CDR3 regions were amplified from genomic DNA using the immunoSEQ Assay, a bias-controlled multiplex PCR. The source study handled its data this way. Nucleated cell counts per sample were estimated from amplification of reference gene primers within the assay. Sequence reads were collapsed and filtered to measure the absolute abundance of every unique TCRbeta CDR3 rearrangement. Productive Simpson clonality was computed per sample as the square root of Simpson's diversity index over productive rearrangements. This is the immuneACCESS table as TCRdb keeps it, with only in-frame sequences that have V and J called. A part of the clones is gone; compared with another copy, unresolved V genes explain less than half, and the rest is unexplained. The DNA was the basis for D and trimming; V, J and clone size are from that table. The sample table records about 69,000 clones; about four fifths of these occur just once. The top ten hold 8% to 10% of the sample.

This sequence originates from a woman older than 75 with acute or convalescent COVID-19. The chain uses TRBV6-5 and TRBJ1-5; the D gene is possibly TRBD1, with 6 bases matching. Sequencing was carried out using peripheral blood. The DNA sequence follows: TGTGCCAGCAGTTTGGACAGAGCTAGCAATCAGCCCCAGCATTTT. This yields the protein CASSLDRASNQPQHF.